This TCR beta chain was observed in a study of blood T cell repertoires in COVID-19 (dated by TCRdb to 2018 to 2020). Broadly, across the study: Samples from collaborators originated in the United States, Italy and Spain and spanned both the acute and convalescent phases of COVID-19. The prospective study material was composed of cDNA or gDNA derived from T cells, B-cell-depleted T cells, or PBMCs. Deeply sampled blood TCRbeta repertoires from subjects exposed to, actively infected with, or recovered from COVID-19 were included in the dataset. The repertoires were released in a freely available public database intended as a resource for research on the immune response to SARS-CoV-2. Samples were obtained from the ongoing ImmuneRACE study (first 160 participants) and from some 1,200 subjects provided by 6 global collaborators. The sample metadata nearly always contained a de-identified subject ID, COVID-19 status, age in years and sex. Where available, HLA class I and class II types were taken from metadata supplied by the sample provider and were not determined by assay-based typing. Paper-wide results and their limitations: How much clinical and demographic metadata was included differed by source and by participant, and the metadata was provided uncurated.

TCRbeta CDR3 regions were amplified from genomic DNA using the immunoSEQ Assay, a bias-controlled multiplex PCR. Under the source paper's analysis protocol: Nucleated cell counts per sample were estimated from amplification of reference gene primers within the assay. To quantify the absolute abundance of each unique TCRbeta CDR3 rearrangement, sequence reads were collapsed and filtered. For each sample, productive Simpson clonality was calculated by taking the square root of Simpson's diversity index across productive rearrangements. TCRdb retrieved this table from immuneACCESS and kept in-frame rearrangements only. Not all clones are present; in checked studies, unresolved V genes account for under half, and no reason is known for the remainder. V, J and clone size were drawn from that table, and D and trimming were deduced from the DNA. The sample table shows over 85,000 clones, and around 88% are seen once. The ten largest clonotypes hold less than 8.5% of the sample.

Via the germline V gene (reference sequence), CDR1 is SGHNT and CDR2 YYREEE. Reading from cysteine to phenylalanine, the CDR3 counts 14 amino acids. The sequence is cut down to CDR3 DNA, 42 bases in frame from base 1. Trimming costs V 4 bases and J 4 bases, and their ends lie 14 bases apart. With respect to this clone: No cognate antigen has been identified for it. Per-base qualities were not stored, and no clone one base away is much larger.

Each collaborating institution followed its own protocols to collect whole blood in K2EDTA tubes. Collaborator samples were shipped for TCRbeta analysis as frozen whole blood, isolated PBMCs, or DNA extracted from either sample type. Input material: peripheral blood. The TCR was taken from a man between 60 and 70 years old with acute or convalescent COVID-19. This receptor chain uses TRBV5-4 and TRBJ2-5; the D gene remains uncertain. The sequence in DNA is TGTGCCAGCAGCCTCCCGGGTGATGGAGAGACCCAGTACTTC. It translates as CASSLPGDGETQYF.